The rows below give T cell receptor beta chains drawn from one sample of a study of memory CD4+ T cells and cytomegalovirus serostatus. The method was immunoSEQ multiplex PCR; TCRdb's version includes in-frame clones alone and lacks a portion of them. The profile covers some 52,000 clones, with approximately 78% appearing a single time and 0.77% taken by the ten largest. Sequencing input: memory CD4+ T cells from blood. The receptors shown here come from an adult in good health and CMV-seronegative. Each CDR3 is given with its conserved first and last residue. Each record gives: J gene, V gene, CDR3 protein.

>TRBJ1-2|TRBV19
CASSIGFAGGSYGYTF
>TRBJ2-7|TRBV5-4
CASSSDRGPYEQYF
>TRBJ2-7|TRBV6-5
CASSGSAGVYEQYF
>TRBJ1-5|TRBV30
CAWSGGGHQPQHF
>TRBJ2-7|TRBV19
CASSIVSGRAYEQYF
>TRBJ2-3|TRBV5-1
CASSFTSDTQYF
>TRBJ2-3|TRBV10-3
CATLPQGAQDTQYF
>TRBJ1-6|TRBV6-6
CASRLSVSPLHF
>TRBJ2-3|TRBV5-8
CASSLDRNTQYF
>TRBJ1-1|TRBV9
CASSPLQGNMNTEAFF
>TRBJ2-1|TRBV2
CASTIPLQGAFF
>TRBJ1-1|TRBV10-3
CAIRAGGSGTEAFF
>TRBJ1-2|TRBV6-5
CASSYAGTGDYGYTF
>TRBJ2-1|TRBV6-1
CASSGLDSSNEQFF
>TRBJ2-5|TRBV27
CASSLSGGALGKTQYF
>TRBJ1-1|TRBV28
CASSSISGEPPAFF
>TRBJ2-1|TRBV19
CASSISPGGINEQFF
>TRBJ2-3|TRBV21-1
CASSKEADTQYF
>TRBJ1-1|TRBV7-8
CASSRAGSQNTEAFF
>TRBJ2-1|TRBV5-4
CASSLASGSTYNEQFF
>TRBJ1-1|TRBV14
CASGRTGTAFF
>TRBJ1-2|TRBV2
CASSQRTGGSNYGYTF
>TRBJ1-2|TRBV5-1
CASSSSGGDYGYTF
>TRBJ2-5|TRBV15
CATSRDGYGEETQYF
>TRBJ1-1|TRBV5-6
CASSFLRTGVGAEAFF
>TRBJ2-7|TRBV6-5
CASKTGDGSYEQYF
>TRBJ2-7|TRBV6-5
CASRGQGWSEQYF
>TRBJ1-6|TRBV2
CASSDRALNSPLHF
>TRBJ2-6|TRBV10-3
CAISVVSNGANVLTF
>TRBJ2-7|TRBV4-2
CASSQTGIDYEQYF
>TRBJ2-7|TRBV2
CATAGGQYEQYF
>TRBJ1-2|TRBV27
CASSLSGTVGGYTF
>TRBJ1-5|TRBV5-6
CASSLIQGARNQPQHF
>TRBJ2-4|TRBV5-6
CASSMTGRVGEKNIQYF
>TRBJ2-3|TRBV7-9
CASSLNSGTLTDTQYF
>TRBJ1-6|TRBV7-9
CASSRRDPALHF
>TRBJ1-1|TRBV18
CASSLLSGGSTPGSTEAFF
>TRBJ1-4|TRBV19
CASSIGFGREEKLFF
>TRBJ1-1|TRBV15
CATSRDFNGEAFF
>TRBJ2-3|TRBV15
CATSRDRIPSTDTQYF
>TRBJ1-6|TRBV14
CASSPFVNSPLHF
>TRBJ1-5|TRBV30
CAWKGQPGGSNQPQHF
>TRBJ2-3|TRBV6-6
CASSSLGQGADTQYF
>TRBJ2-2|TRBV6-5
CASSYRGRGTGELFF
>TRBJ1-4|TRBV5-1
CASGRSGFNEKLFF
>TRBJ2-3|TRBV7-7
CASSSLTGGIDTQYF
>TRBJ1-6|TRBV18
CASSQNGIAKVSPLHF
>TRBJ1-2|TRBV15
CATRSRTTGEGGYTF
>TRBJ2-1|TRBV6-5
CASTPRRRSYNEQFF
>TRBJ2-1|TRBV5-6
CASSLFFLGGINEQFF
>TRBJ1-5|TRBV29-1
CSASGGAAQPQHF